This T cell receptor (beta chain) was identified during a study of blood T cell repertoires in COVID-19. Study context: Sites across the United States, Italy and Spain contributed samples from acute and convalescent COVID-19. T cells, B-cell-depleted T cells, or PBMCs provided the cDNA or gDNA that served as material.

Seattle patients were enrolled during active infection and followed longitudinally. Under the authors' procedure: Amplification of reference gene primers provided the estimated nucleated cell counts. Data came from immunoSEQ multiplex PCR; TCRdb stores just in-frame clones and leaves some out. Clonal size and the V and J genes are those of that table, whereas D and trimming came from the DNA. Here the sample spans about 58,000 clones, 80% to 85% being singletons. The sample taken for sequencing was peripheral blood. The sequence came from a man older than 75 with COVID-19, enrolled during active disease.

The CDR3 protein is CASSIGYGQGGHQPQHF. DNA for the CDR3: TGTGCCAGTAGTATAGGCTATGGACAGGGGGGGCATCAGCCCCAGCATTTT. The rearrangement joins TRBV19 to TRBJ1-5; 10 bases line up with TRBD1. V gave up 1 base and J gave up 5 bases; unmatched junction bases: 8. The CDR3 has 17 residues. Germline V gene lookup returns CDR1 LNHDA and CDR2 SQIVND (reference sequence).